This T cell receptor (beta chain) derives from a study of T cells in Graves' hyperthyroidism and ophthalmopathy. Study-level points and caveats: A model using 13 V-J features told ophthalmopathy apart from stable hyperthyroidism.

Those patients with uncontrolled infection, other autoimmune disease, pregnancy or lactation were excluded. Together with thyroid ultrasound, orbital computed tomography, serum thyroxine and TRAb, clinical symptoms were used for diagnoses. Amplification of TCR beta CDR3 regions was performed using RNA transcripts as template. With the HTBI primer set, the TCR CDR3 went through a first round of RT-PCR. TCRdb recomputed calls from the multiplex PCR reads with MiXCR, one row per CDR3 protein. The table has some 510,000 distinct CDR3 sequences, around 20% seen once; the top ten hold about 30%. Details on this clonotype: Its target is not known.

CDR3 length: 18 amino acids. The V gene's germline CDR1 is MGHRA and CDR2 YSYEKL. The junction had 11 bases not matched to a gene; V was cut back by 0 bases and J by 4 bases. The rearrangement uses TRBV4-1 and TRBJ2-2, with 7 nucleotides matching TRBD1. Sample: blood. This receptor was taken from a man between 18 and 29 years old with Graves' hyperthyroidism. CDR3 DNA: TGCGCCAGCAGCCAAGAGGGAGATCGGGACAGACGCACCGGGGAGCTGTTTTTT. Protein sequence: CASSQEGDRDRRTGELFF.